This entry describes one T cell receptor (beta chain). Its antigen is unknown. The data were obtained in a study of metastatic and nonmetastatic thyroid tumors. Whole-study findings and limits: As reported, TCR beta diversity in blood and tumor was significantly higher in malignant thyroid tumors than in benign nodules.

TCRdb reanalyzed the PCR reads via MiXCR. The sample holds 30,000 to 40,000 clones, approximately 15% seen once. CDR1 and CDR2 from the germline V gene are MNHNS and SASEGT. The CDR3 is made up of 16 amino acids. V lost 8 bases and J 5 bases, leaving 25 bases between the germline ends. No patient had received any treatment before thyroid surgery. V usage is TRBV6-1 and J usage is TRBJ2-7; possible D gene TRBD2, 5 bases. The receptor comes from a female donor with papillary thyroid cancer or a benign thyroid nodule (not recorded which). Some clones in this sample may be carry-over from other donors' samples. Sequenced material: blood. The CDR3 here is CASSPVGNLLENEQYF. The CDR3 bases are TGTGCCAGCTCACCCGTCGGGAACCTCCTAGAGAACGAGCAGTACTTC.